The clone carrying this T cell receptor (beta chain) was counted between two and nine times. The record originates from a study of T-cell reconstitution after alpha-beta-depleted transplantation in children. For TCRbeta, the library was prepared with unique molecular identifiers. A single record per CDR3 protein comes from TCRdb applying MiXCR to the PCR reads. The sample carries some 490,000 distinct CDR3 sequences, approximately 12% recorded once. The receptor was derived from a human donor who donated a stem cell graft to a child with combined immunodeficiency. This sample comprised PBMCs from the stem cell graft donor, obtained from the stem cell graft.

CDR3 DNA: TGTGCCAGCAGCTTCGGACCCCCTGGGGGAGAGACCCAGTACTTC. Amino acid sequence: CASSFGPPGGETQYF. The genes are TRBV5-6 and TRBJ2-5; the D call may be TRBD1 or TRBD2 (5 bases each). Trimming removed 2 bases at V and 4 bases at J, with 15 bases between. The CDR3 length is 15 residues. The germline gives CDR1 SGHDT, CDR2 YYEEEE. The full variable domain, rest sourced from reference TRBV5-6 and TRBJ2-5, is DAGVTQSPTHLIKTRGQQVTLRCSPKSGHDTVSWYQQALGQGPQFIFQYYEEEERQRGNFPDRFSGHQFPNYSSELNVNALLLGDSALYLCASSFGPPGGETQYFGPGTRLLVL.